A selection of T cell receptor beta chains follows, all from one sample in a study of blood T cells in healthy people across ages. TCRdb re-called the 5' RACE reads with MiXCR, one entry per CDR3 protein. The sample lists under 950,000 distinct CDR3 sequences, 22% seen once, with about 22% in the top ten. Source material: blood. The origin of the receptors is a man aged 70-80 years in good health. CDR3s include the opening cysteine and the closing phenylalanine or tryptophan. Fields, in order: CDR3 protein, CDR3 DNA, J gene, D gene, clone size, V gene. A D gene is named only where the DNA matches it firmly. Clone size is not always given. Where it is, it says once, few, many or a class for expanded clones.

CDR3aa: CASSYSESTGTQYF
CDR3nt: TGTGCCAGCAGTTACTCCGAGTCGACCGGGACCCAGTACTTC
j_gene: TRBJ2-5
d_gene: -
abundance: -
v_gene: TRBV6-5

CDR3aa: CASSLGQVNNQPQHF
CDR3nt: TGTGCCAGCAGCTTGGGCCAGGTCAACAATCAGCCCCAGCATTTT
j_gene: TRBJ1-5
d_gene: -
abundance: -
v_gene: TRBV5-8

CDR3aa: CASSQGGTTNQPQHF
CDR3nt: TGTGCCAGCAGCCAGGGTGGGACAACCAATCAGCCCCAGCATTTT
j_gene: TRBJ1-5
d_gene: -
abundance: -
v_gene: TRBV14

CDR3aa: CASSPRLTSDEQFF
CDR3nt: TGTGCCAGCAGCCCCCGCCTGACTAGCGATGAGCAGTTCTTC
j_gene: TRBJ2-1
d_gene: TRBD2
abundance: -
v_gene: TRBV3-1

CDR3aa: CASSLGLAGDVEQFF
CDR3nt: TGCGCCAGCAGCCTGGGACTAGCGGGAGATGTTGAGCAGTTCTTC
j_gene: TRBJ2-1
d_gene: TRBD2
abundance: -
v_gene: TRBV4-1

CDR3aa: CASSPGQGRRTEAFF
CDR3nt: TGTGCCAGCAGTCCCGGACAGGGGAGGCGTACTGAAGCTTTCTTT
j_gene: TRBJ1-1
d_gene: TRBD1
abundance: -
v_gene: TRBV6-4

CDR3aa: CASSESGHTNTDTQYF
CDR3nt: TGTGCCAGCAGCGAAAGCGGACATACCAACACAGATACGCAGTATTTT
j_gene: TRBJ2-3
d_gene: -
abundance: -
v_gene: TRBV9

CDR3aa: CAISPNTGELFF
CDR3nt: TGTGCCATCAGCCCTAACACCGGGGAGCTGTTTTTT
j_gene: TRBJ2-2
d_gene: -
abundance: -
v_gene: TRBV10-3

CDR3aa: CASKKETAGYEQYF
CDR3nt: TGCGCCAGCAAAAAAGAGACAGCTGGCTACGAGCAGTACTTC
j_gene: TRBJ2-7
d_gene: -
abundance: few
v_gene: TRBV5-1

CDR3aa: CASSILQNTGELFF
CDR3nt: TGCGCCAGCAGCATTTTACAGAACACCGGGGAGCTGTTTTTT
j_gene: TRBJ2-2
d_gene: -
abundance: few
v_gene: TRBV5-1

CDR3aa: CASSQDVLDRGLLF
CDR3nt: TGTGCCAGCAGCCAAGACGTGTTAGACCGGGGTCTCCTCTTC
j_gene: TRBJ2-7
d_gene: -
abundance: few
v_gene: TRBV4-2

CDR3aa: CSATTGGARNYGYTF
CDR3nt: TGCAGTGCTACGACAGGAGGGGCTCGGAACTATGGCTACACCTTC
j_gene: TRBJ1-2
d_gene: -
abundance: -
v_gene: TRBV20-1

CDR3aa: CASRKEADTQYF
CDR3nt: TGTGCCAGTCGGAAGGAGGCAGATACGCAGTATTTT
j_gene: TRBJ2-3
d_gene: -
abundance: -
v_gene: TRBV25-1

CDR3aa: CATSRAGDPMNTEAFF
CDR3nt: TGTGCCACCAGCAGAGCGGGAGACCCGATGAACACTGAAGCTTTCTTT
j_gene: TRBJ1-1
d_gene: -
abundance: few
v_gene: TRBV15

CDR3aa: CASSQQVGNTEAFF
CDR3nt: TGCGCCAGCAGCCAACAGGTGGGGAACACTGAAGCTTTCTTT
j_gene: TRBJ1-1
d_gene: -
abundance: many
v_gene: TRBV5-1

CDR3aa: CASSWGKNTEAFF
CDR3nt: TGTGCCAGCAGCTGGGGAAAGAACACTGAAGCTTTCTTT
j_gene: TRBJ1-1
d_gene: -
abundance: few
v_gene: TRBV5-6